The 21 T cell receptor beta chains below all came from one sample that was sequenced in a study of shared clonotypes between healthy human individuals. Repertoires were generated with immunoSEQ multiplex PCR, while TCRdb's copy carries only in-frame clones and drops some. The table records about 510,000 clones, over 75% of them present only once. Sequenced: PBMCs. The receptor set was obtained from a woman in her thirties or forties in good health. Some clones in this sample may be carry-over from other donors' samples.

J is TRBJ2-3 and V is TRBV29-1; D possibly matches TRBD1 or TRBD2 (5 bases each). CDR1 is SQVTM and CDR2 is ANQGSEA in the germline V gene. Trimming left V 4 bases short and J 5 bases short, with 13 bases between. The length of the CDR3 is 13 residues. CDR3 in amino acids: CSVGGLGRDTQYF. The CDR3 nucleotides are TGCAGCGTTGGAGGATTGGGACGAGATACGCAGTATTTT.

The count of this clone is one. The chain employs TRBV5-1 and TRBJ1-1; possible D gene TRBD1, 5 bases. The CDR3 consists of 11 residues. The germline CDR1 and CDR2 sequences are SGHRS and YFSETQ. V was shortened by 2 bases and J by 10 bases, with 9 bases between the two germline ends. The CDR3 DNA reads as TGCGCCAGCAGCTTACGGGACCGAGCTTTCTTT. Amino acid sequence: CASSLRDRAFF.

The chain links TRBV27 to TRBJ2-1; D gene unclear. The CDR3 is made up of 12 amino acids. V lost 6 bases to trimming and J lost 5 bases, with 8 bases between them. Germline V lookup: CDR1 MNHEY, CDR2 SMNVEV (reference sequence). The CDR3 bases are TGTGCCAGCAGGGGCCCCAACAATGAGCAGTTCTTC. It encodes CASRGPNNEQFF.

The chain employs TRBV25-1 and TRBJ1-1; D not certain. The CDR3 runs to 11 residues. The V and J ends lost 6 bases and 8 bases respectively, with 10 bases between them. Germline V gene sequence: CDR1 MGHDK, CDR2 SYGVNS. The CDR3 is CASSTQQEAFF. The DNA of the CDR3 is TGTGCCAGCAGCACCCAGCAAGAAGCTTTCTTT.

The rearrangement links TRBV7-2 to TRBJ1-4; D ambiguous. CDR3 length: 13 residues. Per the germline V gene, CDR1 is SGHTA and CDR2 is FQGNSA. The V gene lost 0 bases and the J gene lost 7 bases, with 6 bases spanning the gap. The CDR3 sequence is CASSLAGREKLFF. The CDR3 DNA sequence: TGTGCCAGCAGCTTAGCCGGGCGTGAAAAACTGTTTTTT.

The rearrangement uses TRBV28 and TRBJ1-2; perhaps TRBD1 as D (6 bases). The CDR3 length is 14 residues. With 2 bases removed from V and 2 bases from J, the gap between germline ends came to 9 bases. CDR1 MDHEN and CDR2 SYDVKM come from the germline V gene. The CDR3 spells CASSLLGQNYGYTF. Written as DNA, the CDR3 is TGTGCCAGCAGTTTACTAGGACAGAACTATGGCTACACCTTC.

This chain connects TRBV28 to TRBJ2-5; 8 bases match TRBD1. CDR1 is MDHEN and CDR2 is SYDVKM in the germline V gene. The trim removed 2 bases at V and 1 base at J, leaving 3 bases unmatched. This CDR3 is built from 15 residues. The CDR3 loop reads CASSLLGTGQETQYF. The CDR3 nucleotides are TGTGCCAGCAGTTTACTCGGGACAGGCCAAGAGACCCAGTACTTC.

The chain couples TRBV9 to TRBJ2-1; 11 bases line up with TRBD2. From germline, CDR1 is SGDLS and CDR2 YYNGEE. Losses at the gene ends were 3 bases for V and 10 bases for J; bases not matched to a gene: 12. This CDR3 region has 16 residues. CDR3 protein: CASSEQDTSGRREQFF. The DNA of the CDR3 is TGTGCCAGCAGCGAGCAAGATACTAGCGGGAGACGAGAGCAGTTCTTC.

The rearrangement uses TRBV6-1 and TRBJ2-1, with 7 bases fitting TRBD1. The germline V gene has CDR1 MNHNS and CDR2 SASEGT. J was trimmed by 1 base and V by 8 bases; bases with no gene match: 5. The CDR3 sequence is 14 residues long. The CDR3 DNA is TGTGCCAGCGGTGGGACAGTTTCCTACAATGAGCAGTTCTTC. It specifies CASGGTVSYNEQFF.

This chain joins TRBV7-6 and TRBJ2-5; D gene ambiguous. The V end lost 1 base, the J end lost 3 bases, and 3 bases lay between the germline ends. The CDR3 totals 12 residues. Germline assignment: CDR1 SGHVS and CDR2 FNYEAQ. The CDR3 spells CASSLVEETQYF. The CDR3 nucleotides are TGTGCCAGCAGCTTAGTTGAAGAGACCCAGTACTTC.

This clone was seen repeatedly, ten times or more. This sample also contains other DNA sequences that code for the same CDR3. This chain uses TRBV27 with TRBJ2-7; TRBD2 agrees at 10 bases. The germline CDR1 and CDR2 sequences are MNHEY and SMNVEV (reference sequence). With 0 bases clipped from V and 6 bases from J, the junction kept 5 bases outside the gene matches. The CDR3 spans 15 residues. The CDR3 loop is CASSLSVAGGGEQYF. The CDR3 nucleotides are TGTGCCAGCAGTTTATCTGTAGCGGGAGGTGGCGAGCAGTACTTC.

Comments on this clone: This sample includes further DNA sequences coding for the same CDR3. The chain is built from TRBV10-3 and TRBJ2-5; D is uncertain. CDR3 length equals 12 residues. Germline CDR1 ENHRY, CDR2 SYGVKD. Trimming left V 2 bases short and J 5 bases short, with 6 bases between. Written as DNA, the CDR3 is TGTGCCATCAGTGAGCCCCGCGAGACCCAGTACTTC. Translating gives CAISEPRETQYF.

The V call is TRBV6-5, the J call TRBJ2-5, with 7 bases lining up with TRBD1. Germline loops: CDR1 MNHEY, CDR2 SVGAGI. The CDR3 has 14 residues. J was trimmed by 5 bases and V by 0 bases; bases with no gene match: 3. The CDR3 loop reads CASSYSNRGETQYF. In DNA, the CDR3 is TGTGCCAGCAGTTACTCGAACAGGGGTGAGACCCAGTACTTC.

This clone was observed a handful of times. CDR3 sequence (DNA): TGTGCCAGCAGCACGGGACAGACTGGAAACACCATATATTTT. It specifies CASSTGQTGNTIYF. The chain couples TRBV6-5 to TRBJ1-3; the match to TRBD1 covers 7 bases. CDR1 and CDR2 from the germline V gene are MNHEY and SVGAGI. V trimming: 6 bases; J trimming: 2 bases; junction bases outside the gene matches: 4. The CDR3 sequence is 14 residues long.

V gene TRBV30 combines with J gene TRBJ1-1, with a tentative D call TRBD1 (5 bases). V was pared by 8 bases and J by 10 bases, with 14 bases between. Per germline, CDR1 GTSNPN and CDR2 SVGIG (reference sequence). There are 10 residues in the CDR3. The CDR3 DNA follows: TGTGCCGGGAACCAGGGTCTAGCTTTCTTT. Translated: CAGNQGLAFF.

The chain employs TRBV5-4 and TRBJ2-5; D unclear. Germline CDR1 SGHNT, CDR2 YYREEE (reference sequence). Trimming cost V 3 bases and J 6 bases, with 12 bases left between them. The CDR3 has 13 residues. The CDR3 nucleotides read TGTGCCAGCAGCTCCCTCAAAGACCAGACCCAGTACTTC. Translating gives CASSSLKDQTQYF.

The chain joins TRBV18 to TRBJ2-2, with D possibly TRBD2 on 6 matching bases. CDR1 is KGHSH and CDR2 is LQKENI in the germline V gene. The ends were cut back, 6 bases at V and 4 bases at J, with 15 bases in the middle. The CDR3 length is 15 residues. The CDR3 sequence is CASSRRRESTGELFF. The CDR3 bases are TGTGCCAGCTCCAGACGCCGGGAGAGCACCGGGGAGCTGTTTTTT.

The rearrangement links TRBV6-1 to TRBJ1-2, with D unclear. This CDR3 is built from 15 residues. CDR1 is MNHNS, CDR2 SASEGT, per germline. V shed 4 bases and J shed 1 base, with 13 bases lying between them. CDR3 DNA: TGTGCCAGCAGTGTATCTTCAGTGGGTAACTATGGCTACACCTTC. Translation gives CASSVSSVGNYGYTF.

The V and J genes are TRBV5-5 and TRBJ2-7; D is undetermined. V was trimmed by 4 bases and J by 2 bases, leaving 13 bases between them. The CDR3 has 14 amino acids. Germline V gives CDR1 SGHKS, CDR2 YYEKEE (reference sequence). CDR3 protein: CASSPRTKTYEQYF. The CDR3 coding sequence is TGTGCCAGCAGCCCCCGGACGAAAACCTACGAGCAGTACTTC.

The chain combines TRBV5-1 with TRBJ2-1; the match to TRBD2 covers 7 bases. Germline V gene sequence: CDR1 SGHRS, CDR2 YFSETQ. The CDR3 contains 16 residues. V lost 0 bases and J lost 4; bases outside the gene matches: 7. CDR3: CASSLGLADGYNEQFF. For the CDR3, the DNA is TGCGCCAGCAGCTTGGGCCTAGCGGACGGATACAATGAGCAGTTCTTC. Full variable domain (remainder filled in from reference TRBV5-1 and TRBJ2-1): KAGVTQTPRYLIKTRGQQVTLSCSPISGHRSVSWYQQTPGQGLQFLFEYFSETQRNKGNFPGRFSGRQFSNSRSEMNVSTLELGDSALYLCASSLGLADGYNEQFFGPGTRLTVL.

The rearrangement links TRBV7-9 to TRBJ2-3; 8 bases align to TRBD1. CDR3 length: 15 amino acids. V dropped 5 bases and J dropped 1; count of bases not matched to a gene: 5. CDR1 and CDR2 (germline): SEHNR, FQNEAQ (reference sequence). In DNA, the CDR3 is TGTGCCAGCAGCCCAGGACAGGGCGGCACAGATACGCAGTATTTT. It codes for CASSPGQGGTDTQYF.